This passage covers 9 T cell receptor beta chains from one sample sequenced in a study of T cell changes during pregnancy in multiple sclerosis. Sequencing was performed with immunoSEQ multiplex PCR; in TCRdb, only in-frame clones are kept and a portion is missing. The sample has 85,000 to 100,000 clones, roughly nine tenths seen once. This specimen consisted of peripheral blood, obtained in the first trimester of pregnancy. These receptors all come from a female donor with multiple sclerosis, enrolled in a pregnancy study.

This clone was observed a single time. This rearrangement joins TRBV6-5 to TRBJ1-3, with no clear D. Germline CDR1 reads MNHEY; CDR2 reads SVGAGI. Trimming stripped 8 bases from V and 0 bases from J, with 11 bases between. This CDR3 has 14 amino acids. This CDR3 is CASGDKASGNTIYF. In DNA, the CDR3 is TGTGCCAGCGGCGACAAGGCCTCTGGAAACACCATATATTTT.

This chain uses TRBV28 with TRBJ2-7; no clear D. The CDR3 covers 15 residues. In germline, CDR1 is MDHEN, CDR2 SYDVKM. V gave up 5 bases and J gave up 0 bases, with 14 bases separating them. The DNA for the CDR3 is TGTGCCAGCAGTGCTGACAATCGTGGCTCCTACGAGCAGTACTTC. Its translation: CASSADNRGSYEQYF.

The chain couples TRBV28 to TRBJ1-1; the D is unclear. The CDR3 is made up of 10 amino acids. V was clipped by 8 bases and J by 3 bases, with 4 bases between them. Germline lookup yields CDR1 MDHEN and CDR2 SYDVKM. This chain's CDR3 is CASSYTEAFF. The CDR3 DNA reads TGTGCCAGCTCCTACACTGAAGCTTTCTTT.

The chain carries TRBV2 and TRBJ2-1, with no clear D. Germline-derived CDR1 and CDR2 are SNHLY and FYNNEI. Trimming cost V 3 bases and J 9 bases, with 6 bases left between them. The CDR3 runs 11 residues. The CDR3 DNA is TGTGCCAGCAGTGATGGCATTGAGCAGTTCTTC. Amino acids: CASSDGIEQFF. The full variable domain, rest sourced from reference TRBV2 and TRBJ2-1, is EPEVTQTPSHQVTQMGQEVILRCVPISNHLYFYWYRQILGQKVEFLVSFYNNEISEKSEIFDDQFSVERPDGSNFTLKIRSTKLEDSAMYFCASSDGIEQFFGPGTRLTVL.

The gene calls are TRBV11-2 and TRBJ2-4; 9 nucleotides match TRBD2. The V segment lost 1 base and the J segment 9 bases; nucleotides outside the gene matches: 7. The germline V gene has CDR1 SGHAT and CDR2 FQNNGV. This CDR3 is built from 15 residues. The CDR3 DNA reads TGTGCCAGCAGCTTAGTTTCTAGCGGGAACGGCATTCAGTACTTC. It is translated as CASSLVSSGNGIQYF.

The genes are TRBV27 and TRBJ2-7; D might be TRBD2 (6 bases). The V end lost 3 bases, the J end lost 3 bases, and 12 bases lay between the germline ends. The germline gives CDR1 MNHEY, CDR2 SMNVEV (reference sequence). The length of the CDR3 is 14 residues. The CDR3 is CASSFTAEGYEQYF. CDR3 sequence (DNA): TGTGCCAGCAGTTTTACGGCGGAGGGCTACGAGCAGTACTTC.

V is TRBV6-5 and J is TRBJ1-2, with D possibly being TRBD1 (6 bases). The V gene's germline CDR1 is MNHEY and CDR2 SVGAGI. Trimming removed 0 bases from V and 7 bases from J, with 12 bases in between. The CDR3 sequence is 14 residues long. CDR3 region: CASSYSSRGSGYTF. The CDR3 bases are TGTGCCAGCAGTTACTCATCCAGGGGAAGTGGCTACACCTTC.

A word on this clone: Mismatch with germline at one junction end may stem from a read error. The chain carries TRBV11-2 and TRBJ2-1; 10 bases are a match to TRBD2. Germline V gives CDR1 SGHAT, CDR2 FQNNGV. The CDR3 has 14 residues. The CDR3 here is CATSGRASYNEQFF. The DNA of the CDR3 is TGTGCCACCAGCGGGAGGGCGAGTTACAATGAGCAGTTCTTC.

The V gene is TRBV27, the J gene TRBJ2-7, with TRBD1 matching over 9 bases. The J segment lost 2 bases and the V segment lost 3 bases, leaving 5 bases of the junction unmatched. The CDR3 has 15 residues. CDR1 is MNHEY and CDR2 is SMNVEV in the germline V gene (reference sequence). The DNA of the CDR3 is TGTGCCAGCAGTTTTCAGACAGGGGGAGCCTACGAGCAGTACTTC. It translates to CASSFQTGGAYEQYF.